The next 7 T cell receptor beta chains were all read from a single sample in a study of early T cells in non-severe SARS-CoV-2 infection (dated by TCRdb to about 2021). The protocol used for the library was 5' RACE. Sequencer: NextSeq 500. The public reads were reprocessed in TCRdb via fastp at Q25 and MiXCR, keeping in-frame beta chains. Records with the same CDR3 protein are collapsed into one entry carrying the most frequent genes and DNA. This sample comprises 40,000 or so distinct CDR3 sequences, more than 4.5% of them detected only once. About 6.1% of the sample belongs to the ten largest clones. The material was whole blood, obtained at baseline. These receptors were obtained from an adult who was a healthcare worker with PCR-confirmed SARS-CoV-2 infection or an uninfected control (not recorded which).

This clonotype was counted ten times or more. J is TRBJ1-2 and V is TRBV19; D is ambiguous. Per germline, CDR1 LNHDA and CDR2 SQIVND (reference sequence). The CDR3 runs to 15 residues. V was shortened by 3 bases and J by 7 bases, with 18 bases between the two germline ends. The CDR3 nucleotides read TGTGCCAGTAGTATCACCTCCTTGGACCCTCGTGGCTACACCTTC. Protein: CASSITSLDPRGYTF.

At least ten counts were recorded for this clonotype. This chain connects TRBV4-1 to TRBJ2-1; the D gene is possibly TRBD2 (6 bases). This CDR3 has 14 residues. Germline V gene lookup returns CDR1 MGHRA and CDR2 YSYEKL. V lost 1 base, J lost 10 bases, and 14 bases lay in between. The CDR3, as DNA: TGCGCCAGCAGCCAAGGGCTCCTAGCGATCGAGCAGTTCTTC. It yields the protein CASSQGLLAIEQFF.

The rearrangement uses TRBV11-2 and TRBJ2-7; the D is unclear. The CDR3 extends over 11 amino acids. Per germline, CDR1 SGHAT and CDR2 FQNNGV. Trimming shortened V by 5 bases and J by 4 bases, and 6 bases separated the two germline ends. CDR3 in DNA: TGTGCCAGCAGCCCCTCTTACGAGCAGTACTTC. Protein sequence: CASSPSYEQYF. Based on the CDR3 plus reference TRBV11-2 and TRBJ2-7, the full variable domain is EAGVAQSPRYKIIEKRQSVAFWCNPISGHATLYWYQQILGQGPKLLIQFQNNGVVDDSQLPKDRFSAERLKGVDSTLKIQPAKLEDSAVYLCASSPSYEQYFGPGTRLTVT.

This clonotype was detected a few times. The chain carries TRBV14 and TRBJ2-1; D ambiguous. Per the germline V gene, CDR1 is SGHDN and CDR2 is FVKESK. V lost 1 base, J lost 14 bases, and 15 bases lay in between. The CDR3 runs to 13 residues. The DNA of the CDR3 is TGTGCCAGCAGCCAAGTCGACTCCTCAATGAAGTTCTTC. Amino acids: CASSQVDSSMKFF.

In regard to this clonotype: At one end the junction does not follow the germline gene, possibly because of a read error. The chain recombines TRBV5-1 with TRBJ1-1, with a weak D call TRBD1 (5 bases). CDR1 and CDR2 from the germline V gene are SGHRS and YFSETQ. The CDR3 consists of 13 residues. The CDR3 spells CASSGDSDTEAFF. Written as DNA, the CDR3 is TGCGCCAGCAGCGGAGACAGCGACACTGAAGCCTTCTTT.

DNA of the CDR3: TGTGCCAGCAGCTTACGGGTAGCGGGAGTAAAAAATGAGCAGTTCTTC. Translating it yields CASSLRVAGVKNEQFF. The V and J genes are TRBV7-9 and TRBJ2-1; 9 bases line up with TRBD2. Germline V gene data show CDR1 as SEHNR and CDR2 as FQNEAQ (reference sequence). J gave up 7 bases and V 2 bases, and 9 bases lay outside the gene matches. The CDR3 runs to 16 residues.

The chain is built from TRBV29-1 and TRBJ2-1; 13 nucleotides match TRBD2. The junction had 15 bases not matched to a gene; V was cut back by 4 bases and J by 9 bases. Per germline, CDR1 SQVTM and CDR2 ANQGSEA. The length of the CDR3 is 17 residues. CDR3 nucleotide sequence: TGCAGCGTTGCCGGGACTAGCGGGGCTGAGGCCATTGTTGAGCAGTTCTTC. Protein sequence: CSVAGTSGAEAIVEQFF.